These 20 T cell receptor beta chains were all obtained from the same sample, sequenced in a study of molecular identifiers for immune sequencing clone quantification. TCRdb processed the PCR reads anew with MiXCR; each CDR3 protein has one entry. The sample holds approximately 500,000 distinct CDR3 sequences, around 23% seen once. The sample consisted of naive CD8+ T cells from blood, with Jurkat cell RNA spiked in. Noted subset: FACS-sorted CD8+CD4-CCR7+CD45RA+ naive T cells. These receptor sequences come from a human donor in good health. Some libraries in this study had Jurkat cell RNA spiked in.

This clonotype was detected once. One base separates it from a far larger clone, so it is likely a read error. The V and J genes are TRBV25-1 and TRBJ2-7; TRBD1 matches at 7 bases. V lost 8 bases, J lost 3 bases, and 1 base stayed unmatched. Germline CDR1 and CDR2: MGHDK and SYGVNS. The CDR3 runs 11 residues. The CDR3 reads CASWDSYEQYF. As DNA, the CDR3 is TGTGCCAGCTGGGACAGCTACGAGCAGTACTTC.

This clonotype appeared a few times. The rearrangement joins TRBV5-8 to TRBJ2-7; no reliable D call. The V gene's germline CDR1 is SGHTS and CDR2 YDEGEE. The V gene lost 0 bases and the J gene lost 4 bases, with 8 bases spanning the gap. The CDR3 is made up of 13 amino acids. In nucleotides, the CDR3 is TGTGCCAGCAGCTTGGTGCAGGTATACGAGCAGTACTTC. Protein product: CASSLVQVYEQYF.

This clonotype showed up just a few times. The chain combines TRBV27 with TRBJ1-5; the match to TRBD1 covers 9 bases. The germline V gene has CDR1 MNHEY and CDR2 SMNVEV (reference sequence). J lost 7 bases, V lost 6 bases, and 7 bases had no gene match. This CDR3 has 14 amino acids. The CDR3 DNA is TGTGCCAGCAGGGACAGGGGTCGAGGACAGCCCCAGCATTTT. Protein: CASRDRGRGQPQHF.

The V gene is TRBV27, the J gene TRBJ2-3; D possibly corresponds to TRBD2 (5 bases). Trimming took 1 base from V and 2 from J, leaving 16 bases between them. The CDR3 consists of 17 residues. CDR1 and CDR2 from the germline V gene are MNHEY and SMNVEV (reference sequence). CDR3 DNA sequence: TGTGCCAGCAGTTTATTAAACCCGGCGGGTGACACAGATACGCAGTATTTT. The encoded protein is CASSLLNPAGDTDTQYF.

In this sample, this clonotype turned up a few times. The CDR3 sequence: CASSVGNSPLHF. Here the CDR3 DNA reads TGTGCCAGCAGTGTCGGTAATTCACCCCTCCACTTT. The rearrangement joins TRBV25-1 to TRBJ1-6, with D unclear. The CDR3 runs to 12 residues. V dropped 4 bases and J dropped 6 bases, with 4 bases sitting between them. Germline-derived CDR1 and CDR2 are MGHDK and SYGVNS.

The chain recombines TRBV19 with TRBJ2-1, with no clear D. Germline V gene lookup returns CDR1 LNHDA and CDR2 SQIVND (reference sequence). There are 16 residues in the CDR3. Trimming pared 1 base from V and 5 bases from J, leaving 15 bases between. CDR3: CASSIVGFRIHNEQFF. The CDR3 nucleotides read TGTGCCAGTAGTATAGTAGGATTTAGGATCCACAATGAGCAGTTCTTC.

This clonotype was seen only a few times. This chain connects TRBV28 to TRBJ2-7; 7 nucleotides agree with TRBD2. CDR1 is MDHEN, CDR2 SYDVKM, per germline. The ends lost 2 bases at V and 3 bases at J; junction bases unmatched: 10. The CDR3 extends over 16 amino acids. Here the CDR3 reads CASSLLQREAFYEQYF. For the CDR3, the DNA is TGTGCCAGCAGTTTACTACAACGGGAGGCCTTCTACGAGCAGTACTTC. The full variable domain, with the rest looked up from reference TRBV28 and TRBJ2-7, is DVKVTQSSRYLVKRTGEKVFLECVQDMDHENMFWYRQDPGLGLRLIYFSYDVKMKEKGDIPEGYSVSREKKERFSLILESASTNQTSMYLCASSLLQREAFYEQYFGPGTRLTVT.

This clonotype has a count of ten or more. The chain uses TRBV7-2 and TRBJ2-7; D gene uncertain. This CDR3 is 16 amino acids long. Trimming removed 4 bases from V and 3 bases from J, with 19 bases in between. Germline V lookup: CDR1 SGHTA, CDR2 FQGNSA. Here the CDR3 reads CASSSLYRAPNYEQYF. The CDR3 nucleotides read TGTGCCAGCAGCTCACTATATCGGGCTCCGAACTACGAGCAGTACTTC.

Comments on this clonotype: It is likely a read error, because the conserved phenylalanine at the end of the CDR3 is missing. This sequence joins TRBV4-3 and TRBJ2-1; D possibly corresponds to TRBD1 (5 bases). Trimming took off 0 bases at V and 8 bases at J, with 14 bases between the two ends. This CDR3 region has 15 residues. CDR1 and CDR2 (germline): LGHNA, YSLEER. The CDR3 region is CASSQDRSQGHEQFL. CDR3 nucleotide sequence: TGCGCCAGCAGCCAAGATCGTTCTCAGGGCCATGAGCAGTTCCTC.

This clonotype was counted once. A much larger clone differs by one base, so this may be a read error. This chain joins TRBV12-3 or TRBV12-4 and TRBJ2-3; 8 nucleotides agree with TRBD2. CDR3 length equals 15 residues. Unmatched junction bases numbered 9, after V lost 6 bases and J lost 4 bases. CDR3 loop: CASRRETSVADTQYF. The CDR3 region has the DNA TGTGCCAGCAGACGAGAGACTAGCGTCGCAGATACGCAGTATTTT.

The J gene is TRBJ1-1, the V gene TRBV7-3, with D maybe TRBD1 (5 bases). The CDR3 length is 18 residues. Trimming took 4 bases from V and 7 from J, leaving 28 bases between them. Germline loops: CDR1 SGHTA, CDR2 FQGTGA. Written as DNA, the CDR3 is TGTGCCAGCAGCTACCCGCGACAGAATTCGGGCGGCGCGGGTGAAGCTTTCTTT. Amino acids: CASSYPRQNSGGAGEAFF.

This sequence joins TRBV20-1 and TRBJ2-1; TRBD2 aligns across 8 bases. CDR1 is DFQATT and CDR2 is SNEGSKA in the germline V gene (reference sequence). This CDR3 has 15 residues. V shed 0 bases and J 8 bases; nucleotides not matched to a gene: 9. This CDR3 is CSARDKGLAVDEQFF. The CDR3 DNA is TGCAGTGCTAGAGATAAAGGACTAGCAGTCGATGAGCAGTTCTTC.

This clonotype was recorded at least ten times. The chain has TRBV6-2 or TRBV6-3 and TRBJ1-5; TRBD1 agrees at 7 bases. The CDR3 consists of 15 residues. The germline V gene encodes CDR1 MNHEY and CDR2 SVGEGT. J was trimmed by 0 bases and V by 6 bases; bases with no gene match: 5. CDR3 sequence: CASRPQGSSNQPQHF. In DNA, the CDR3 is TGTGCCAGCAGACCACAGGGGAGTAGCAATCAGCCCCAGCATTTT.

This chain joins TRBV9 and TRBJ2-7; 8 bases are a match to TRBD1. Germline V gene sequence: CDR1 SGDLS, CDR2 YYNGEE. The J segment lost 5 bases and the V segment lost 4 bases, leaving 8 bases of the junction unmatched. The CDR3 has 14 amino acids. The CDR3: CASSSGQGQDEQYF. In nucleotides, the CDR3 is TGTGCCAGCAGCAGCGGACAGGGTCAGGACGAGCAGTACTTC.

This chain connects TRBV19 to TRBJ2-7; 7 nucleotides line up with TRBD1. This CDR3 comprises 15 residues. Per germline, CDR1 LNHDA and CDR2 SQIVND (reference sequence). The junction had 10 bases not matched to a gene; V was cut back by 5 bases and J by 3 bases. CDR3 sequence (DNA): TGTGCCAGTAGTTGGGGACCGGGACAGAGCTACGAGCAGTACTTC. Protein: CASSWGPGQSYEQYF.

The rearrangement joins TRBV3-1 to TRBJ2-2; 10 nucleotides agree with TRBD2. The CDR3 sequence is 18 residues long. The V gene end was trimmed by 4 bases and the J gene end by 0 bases; junction bases not matched to a gene: 8. Germline V gene data show CDR1 as LGHDT and CDR2 as YNNKEL (reference sequence). The CDR3 DNA follows: TGTGCCAGCAGCCCCCGGAGCGGGGGGGTTCCGAACACCGGGGAGCTGTTTTTT. It specifies CASSPRSGGVPNTGELFF.

There are a few counts of this clonotype. J is TRBJ1-2 and V is TRBV6-5; no clear D gene. The germline gives CDR1 MNHEY, CDR2 SVGAGI. This CDR3 comprises 16 residues. With 5 bases removed from V and 1 base from J, the gap between germline ends came to 17 bases. CDR3 loop: CASSPDRSSVNYGYTF. In DNA, the CDR3 is TGTGCCAGCAGTCCCGATCGTTCGAGTGTTAACTATGGCTACACCTTC.

A few counts support this clonotype. The chain links TRBV12-3 or TRBV12-4 to TRBJ2-3; D not certain. This CDR3 is 14 amino acids long. V was clipped by 4 bases and J by 0 bases, with 8 bases between them. This CDR3 reads CASSWLSSTDTQYF. The CDR3 coding sequence is TGTGCCAGCAGTTGGCTCTCTAGCACAGATACGCAGTATTTT.

The chain uses TRBV20-1 and TRBJ1-1, with 9 positions matching TRBD1. The trim removed 2 bases at V and 3 bases at J, leaving 7 bases unmatched. The CDR3 is 15 residues long. Per the germline V gene, CDR1 is DFQATT and CDR2 is SNEGSKA (reference sequence). This CDR3 reads CSARQGQGSDTEAFF. The CDR3 DNA follows: TGCAGTGCTAGACAGGGACAGGGTTCGGACACTGAAGCTTTCTTT.

This chain uses TRBV4-1 with TRBJ2-7, with D perhaps TRBD2 (6 bases). CDR3 length equals 13 residues. V lost 5 bases and J 3 bases, leaving 11 bases between the germline ends. Germline CDR1 MGHRA, CDR2 YSYEKL. The CDR3 DNA follows: TGCGCCAGCAGCGCGGGACCAGGCTACGAGCAGTACTTC. Translation gives CASSAGPGYEQYF.